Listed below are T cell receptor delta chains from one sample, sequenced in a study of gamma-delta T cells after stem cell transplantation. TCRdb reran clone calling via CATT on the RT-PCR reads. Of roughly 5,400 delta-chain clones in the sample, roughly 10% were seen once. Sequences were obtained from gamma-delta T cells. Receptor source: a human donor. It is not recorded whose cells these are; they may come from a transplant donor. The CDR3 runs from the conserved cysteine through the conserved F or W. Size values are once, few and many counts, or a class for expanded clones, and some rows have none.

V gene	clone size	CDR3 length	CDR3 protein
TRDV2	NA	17	CACDPLGGTTSADKLIF
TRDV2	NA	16	CACDTVRAQMGAQLFF
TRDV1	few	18	CALGIFTGGLPGADKLTF
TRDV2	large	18	CACDTMGDTSWDTRQMFF
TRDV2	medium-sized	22	CACDTLRLGDSLEGQYTDKLIF
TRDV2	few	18	CACDTSWGSDWDTRQMFF
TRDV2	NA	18	CACDPVGGATKGTDKLIF
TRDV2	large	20	CACDSVPLLGDSLTTDKLIF
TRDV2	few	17	CACDLLGDGRGTDKLIF
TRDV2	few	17	CACDALLGDSGPYKLIF
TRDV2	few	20	CACDTLGTGGSAWDTRQMFF
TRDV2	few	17	CACDPLLGSGYTDKLIF
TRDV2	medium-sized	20	CACDTVATDSSWGIGDKLIF
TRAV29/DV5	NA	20	CAASGPLPTGDTPYTDKLIF
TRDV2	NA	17	CACDTIVPGADTDKLIF
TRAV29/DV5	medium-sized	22	CSVLLCSKPFPTELGELVKLIF
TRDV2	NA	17	CACEPLLGDPDTDKLIF
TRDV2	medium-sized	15	CACDTVGGSVDKLIF
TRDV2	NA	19	CACDTVVGDTIGYTDKLIF
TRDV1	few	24	CALGERSFLRGVTGGPPYTDKLIF
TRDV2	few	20	CACDSILLGDTSWDTRQMFF
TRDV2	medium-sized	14	CACDTVGGGDKLIF
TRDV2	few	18	CACDTRWGIRRQTAQLFF
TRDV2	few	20	CACDTPGGYAGSWDTRQMFF
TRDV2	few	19	CACDSLLGASSWDTRQMFF
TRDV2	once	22	CACDTAAPTPSRVLGDTGKLIF
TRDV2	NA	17	CACDSSGGLGYTDKLIF
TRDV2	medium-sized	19	CACDTVTGSGGYHTDKLIF
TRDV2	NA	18	CACDTTGVFSWDTRQMFF
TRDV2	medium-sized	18	CACDTVGVGDTYTDKLIF
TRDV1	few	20	CALGALPLLGDTEMDDKLIF
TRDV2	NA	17	CACDTVLGDPYTDKLIF
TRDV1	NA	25	CALGPMSLFLRSGGPWPAYTDKLIF
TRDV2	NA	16	CACDNIEGEGGDKLIF